Below are 24 T cell receptor beta chains sequenced from a single sample in a study of blood T cell repertoires in COVID-19. Profiled with immunoSEQ multiplex PCR; TCRdb holds only in-frame clones, not every one. The sample records around 340,000 clones, 70% to 90% being singletons. The specimen was PBMCs or T cells enriched from blood (not recorded which). The receptors here all came from a woman aged 40 to 50 with acute COVID-19.

The chain recombines TRBV18 with TRBJ1-1; D remains unclear. This CDR3 has 15 amino acids. Trimming left V 5 bases short and J 5 bases short, with 18 bases between. In germline, CDR1 is KGHSH, CDR2 LQKENI. The CDR3 here is CASSSSIILGTEAFF. For the CDR3, the DNA is TGTGCCAGCTCATCCTCTATCATTCTCGGGACTGAAGCTTTCTTT. The whole variable domain, filled in from reference TRBV18 and TRBJ1-1, reads NAGVMQNPRHLVRRRGQEARLRCSPMKGHSHVYWYRQLPEEGLKFMVYLQKENIIDESGMPKERFSAEFPKEGPSILRIQQVVRGDSAAYFCASSSSIILGTEAFFGQGTRLTVV.

This clone is a singleton in its sample. V and J are TRBV19 and TRBJ1-1; no firm D call. Germline V gene lookup returns CDR1 LNHDA and CDR2 SQIVND (reference sequence). V was trimmed by 5 bases and J by 1 base, leaving 17 bases between them. CDR3 length: 16 amino acids. The CDR3 bases are TGTGCCAGTAGTGACCCCCAGCCAGGTGGGAACACTGAAGCTTTCTTT. The encoded protein is CASSDPQPGGNTEAFF.

This rearrangement joins TRBV9 to TRBJ1-2, with 8 bases fitting TRBD1. The CDR3 covers 15 residues. Germline V gene lookup returns CDR1 SGDLS and CDR2 YYNGEE. The V and J ends lost 6 bases and 2 bases, in that order; junction bases with no gene match: 9. As DNA, the CDR3 is TGTGCCAGCACGACAGGGGTCAGGGAGAACTATGGCTACACCTTC. Its translation is CASTTGVRENYGYTF.

V usage is TRBV19 and J usage is TRBJ1-1; D remains unclear. Per the germline V gene, CDR1 is LNHDA and CDR2 is SQIVND (reference sequence). The length of the CDR3 is 15 residues. V lost 5 bases, J lost 1 base, and 14 bases lay in between. CDR3 nucleotide sequence: TGTGCCAGTAGTCCCACTTGGAGACGGAACACTGAAGCTTTCTTT. Translating it yields CASSPTWRRNTEAFF.

The V and J genes are TRBV11-2 and TRBJ1-1; 8 bases agree with TRBD1. Per germline, CDR1 SGHAT and CDR2 FQNNGV. CDR3 size: 15 residues. Trimming at V came to 2 bases and at J to 5 bases, leaving 7 bases not matched to a gene. DNA of the CDR3: TGTGCCAGCAGCTTACTCTCGACAGGGGAAACTGAAGCTTTCTTT. Encoded protein: CASSLLSTGETEAFF.

This chain joins TRBV6-4 and TRBJ1-2; 10 bases line up with TRBD1. The V and J ends lost 5 bases and 4 bases, in that order; junction bases with no gene match: 7. The length of the CDR3 is 15 residues. Germline CDR1 is MRHNA and CDR2 is SNTAGT. CDR3 amino acids: CASSPEGTGVYGYTF. In DNA, the CDR3 is TGTGCCAGCAGTCCAGAGGGGACAGGGGTCTATGGCTACACCTTC.

The V and J genes are TRBV6-5 and TRBJ2-7, with 7 bases that match TRBD1. V dropped 7 bases and J dropped 0; count of bases not matched to a gene: 9. The germline gives CDR1 MNHEY, CDR2 SVGAGI. The CDR3 covers 15 residues. In DNA form, the CDR3 reads TGTGCCAGCACCTTCAACCCAGGGGGCTCCTACGAGCAGTACTTC. Translating it yields CASTFNPGGSYEQYF.

This chain uses TRBV7-3 with TRBJ1-2; TRBD1 matches at 7 bases. CDR1 is SGHTA, CDR2 FQGTGA, per germline. This CDR3 comprises 17 residues. V shed 5 bases and J 3 bases; nucleotides not matched to a gene: 15. The CDR3 reads CASSPGGAGGVDYGYTF. The DNA of the CDR3 is TGTGCCAGCAGCCCCGGGGGGGCAGGGGGAGTAGACTATGGCTACACCTTC.

The chain joins TRBV6-5 to TRBJ1-6; D unresolved. Trimming took 0 bases from V and 7 from J, leaving 13 bases between them. This CDR3 spans 16 amino acids. Germline CDR1 is MNHEY and CDR2 is SVGAGI. This CDR3 reads CASSYSFWVENSPLHF. The CDR3 DNA sequence: TGTGCCAGCAGTTACTCGTTTTGGGTGGAGAATTCACCCCTCCACTTT.

CDR3 residues: CASSLAGGKYEQYF. The CDR3 nucleotides read TGTGCCAGCAGCTTGGCGGGAGGGAAATACGAGCAGTACTTC. This chain joins TRBV5-4 and TRBJ2-7; 8 nucleotides agree with TRBD2. V lost 0 bases and J lost 4; bases outside the gene matches: 3. The CDR3 covers 14 residues. Germline CDR1 is SGHNT and CDR2 is YYREEE (reference sequence).

This chain joins TRBV5-1 and TRBJ1-3; a possible D gene is TRBD1 (5 bases). V shed 0 bases and J shed 2 bases, with 12 bases lying between them. CDR1 and CDR2 (germline): SGHRS, YFSETQ. The CDR3 has 16 residues. The CDR3 region has the DNA TGCGCCAGCAGCTTGGTTTCAGGGTCCACTGGAAACACCATATATTTT. It is translated as CASSLVSGSTGNTIYF. The entire variable domain, with the rest obtained from reference TRBV5-1 and TRBJ1-3, is as follows: KAGVTQTPRYLIKTRGQQVTLSCSPISGHRSVSWYQQTPGQGLQFLFEYFSETQRNKGNFPGRFSGRQFSNSRSEMNVSTLELGDSALYLCASSLVSGSTGNTIYFGEGSWLTVV.

V usage is TRBV12-5 and J usage is TRBJ1-5; no clear D gene. The CDR3 spans 13 residues. The V gene lost 1 base and the J gene lost 5 bases, with 6 bases spanning the gap. Per the germline V gene, CDR1 is LGHNT and CDR2 is FRNRAP. CDR3 nucleotides: TGTGCTAGTGGTTTGGGGGCCCATCAGCCCCAGCATTTT. Protein sequence: CASGLGAHQPQHF.

The chain recombines TRBV4-3 with TRBJ2-1; a weak D match, TRBD2 (6 bases). Trimming left V 0 bases short and J 7 bases short, with 19 bases between. The CDR3 runs 17 residues. From germline, CDR1 is LGHNA and CDR2 YSLEER. CDR3 DNA sequence: TGCGCCAGCAGCCAAGATCGGGTGGAGGGCCGGAGGAATGAGCAGTTCTTC. This translates into CASSQDRVEGRRNEQFF.

The rearrangement uses TRBV7-9 and TRBJ1-6; 12 bases align to TRBD1. The CDR3 totals 17 residues. Germline CDR1 and CDR2: SEHNR and FQNEAQ (reference sequence). V lost 4 bases and J lost 5; bases outside the gene matches: 6. CDR3 sequence reads: CASSYSGTGGNNSPLHF. CDR3 in DNA: TGTGCCAGCAGCTACTCCGGGACAGGGGGCAATAATTCACCCCTCCACTTT.

The chain carries TRBV7-9 and TRBJ1-1, with D unclear. This CDR3 spans 15 amino acids. Germline loops: CDR1 SEHNR, CDR2 FQNEAQ (reference sequence). Deletions cut 1 base from V and 1 base from J, with 10 bases between. DNA for the CDR3: TGTGCCAGCAGCTTAGGGGCAGCCGCGAACACTGAAGCTTTCTTT. It encodes CASSLGAAANTEAFF.

This chain links TRBV11-1 with TRBJ1-1; TRBD1 matches at 9 bases. Germline V lookup: CDR1 SGHAT, CDR2 FQDESV (reference sequence). V lost 0 bases, J lost 11 bases, and 10 bases stayed unmatched. CDR3 length: 15 residues. The DNA for the CDR3 is TGTGCCAGCAGCTTAGCGGCCACAGGGGGCACTACGGCTTTCTTT. Amino acid sequence: CASSLAATGGTTAFF. Full variable domain (missing parts from reference TRBV11-1 and TRBJ1-1): EAEVAQSPRYKITEKSQAVAFWCDPISGHATLYWYRQILGQGPELLVQFQDESVVDDSQLPKDRFSAERLKGVDSTLKIQPAELGDSAMYLCASSLAATGGTTAFFGQGTRLTVV.

The chain has TRBV7-3 and TRBJ2-1, with D possibly being TRBD2 (5 bases). This CDR3 has 16 amino acids. V was pared by 4 bases and J by 0 bases, with 13 bases between. Per the germline V gene, CDR1 is SGHTA and CDR2 is FQGTGA. The CDR3 DNA follows: TGTGCCAGCAGCTCACAGCCCGGGATCTCCTACAATGAGCAGTTCTTC. The encoded protein is CASSSQPGISYNEQFF.

The chain uses TRBV24-1 and TRBJ2-3; 8 positions agree with TRBD2. In germline, CDR1 is KGHDR, CDR2 SFDVKD. V shed 7 bases and J 0 bases; nucleotides not matched to a gene: 5. The CDR3 loop spans 15 amino acids. The CDR3 loop reads CATSRSSGSTDTQYF. In DNA form, the CDR3 reads TGTGCCACCAGCAGATCTAGCGGGAGCACAGATACGCAGTATTTT.

The CDR3 region has the DNA TGTGCCAGCAGTTTATTACCAGGGAGGACATACGAGCAGTACTTC. Its protein product is CASSLLPGRTYEQYF. The chain combines TRBV28 with TRBJ2-7; TRBD2 is a possible D gene (6 bases). Trimming removed 1 base from V and 4 bases from J, with 14 bases in between. The CDR3 length is 15 residues. Germline CDR1 and CDR2: MDHEN and SYDVKM.

This clone was seen a single time. The rearrangement uses TRBV5-8 and TRBJ2-5, with 10 bases that match TRBD1. The CDR3 is made up of 17 amino acids. Trimming cost V 3 bases and J 3 bases; bases outside gene matches: 11. From germline, CDR1 is SGHTS and CDR2 YDEGEE. This CDR3 reads CASSWGARGQGKETQYF. For the CDR3, the DNA is TGTGCCAGCAGCTGGGGGGCTCGGGGACAGGGGAAAGAGACCCAGTACTTC. Variable domain in full (rest from reference TRBV5-8 and TRBJ2-5): EAGVTQSPTHLIKTRGQQATLRCSPISGHTSVYWYQQALGLGLQFLLWYDEGEERNRGNFPPRFSGRQFPNYSSELNVNALELEDSALYLCASSWGARGQGKETQYFGPGTRLLVL.

The chain recombines TRBV15 with TRBJ2-3, with 10 positions matching TRBD2. Losses at the gene ends were 0 bases for V and 9 bases for J; bases not matched to a gene: 6. This CDR3 contains 15 residues. In germline, CDR1 is LNHNV, CDR2 YYDKDF (reference sequence). The CDR3 region is CATSRELAGYGTQYF. The CDR3 nucleotides are TGTGCCACCAGCAGAGAACTAGCGGGATACGGGACGCAGTATTTT.

The CDR3 protein is CASSPREALAKNIQYF. The CDR3 DNA sequence: TGTGCCAGCAGCCCGCGGGAGGCACTAGCCAAAAACATTCAGTACTTC. The chain employs TRBV3-1 (or the pseudogene TRBV3-2) and TRBJ2-4, with TRBD2 matching over 8 bases. The V segment lost 4 bases and the J segment 0 bases; nucleotides outside the gene matches: 5. Per the germline V gene, CDR1 is LGHDT and CDR2 is YNNKEL (reference sequence). The CDR3 totals 16 residues.

J is TRBJ1-2 and V is TRBV29-1; TRBD1 agrees at 7 bases. The length of the CDR3 is 12 residues. V gave up 4 bases and J gave up 5 bases; unmatched junction bases: 4. Germline-derived CDR1 and CDR2 are SQVTM and ANQGSEA. Written as DNA, the CDR3 is TGCAGCGTTGGGGACAGATATTATGGCTACACCTTC. Amino acid sequence: CSVGDRYYGYTF.

The chain couples TRBV19 to TRBJ2-3; D is unresolved. The germline V and J ends were trimmed by 2 bases and 0 bases, with 9 bases remaining between them. CDR3 size: 15 residues. In germline, CDR1 is LNHDA, CDR2 SQIVND (reference sequence). The CDR3 here is CASSITSSSTDTQYF. In DNA, the CDR3 is TGTGCCAGTAGTATAACCTCGAGCAGCACAGATACGCAGTATTTT.